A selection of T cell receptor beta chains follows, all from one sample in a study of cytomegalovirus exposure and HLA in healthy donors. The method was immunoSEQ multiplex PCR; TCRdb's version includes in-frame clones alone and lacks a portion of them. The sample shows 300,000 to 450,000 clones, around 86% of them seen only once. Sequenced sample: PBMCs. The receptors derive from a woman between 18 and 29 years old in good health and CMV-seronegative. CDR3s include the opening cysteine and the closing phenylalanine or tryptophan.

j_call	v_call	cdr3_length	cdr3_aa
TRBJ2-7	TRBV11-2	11	CASSTTDEQYF
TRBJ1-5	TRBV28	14	CATSSGSWGQPQHF
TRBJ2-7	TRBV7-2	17	CASSPSTGGEGIYEQYF
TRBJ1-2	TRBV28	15	CASSYAGGANYGYTF
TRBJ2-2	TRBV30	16	CAWSAPRTGNTGELFF
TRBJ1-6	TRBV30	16	CAWSVAQGRFSSPLHF
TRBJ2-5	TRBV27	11	CASSSGETQYF
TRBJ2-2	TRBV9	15	CASSVEGVITGELFF
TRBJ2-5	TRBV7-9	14	CASSTTDNQETQYF
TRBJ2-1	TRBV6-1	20	CASSDPRGLAGGPGDNEQFF
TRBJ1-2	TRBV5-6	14	CASSPRDRLSGYTF
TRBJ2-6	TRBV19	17	CASSIGRSISGANVLTF
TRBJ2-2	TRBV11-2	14	CASSSRMGAGELFF
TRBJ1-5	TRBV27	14	CASRLGQGNQPQHF
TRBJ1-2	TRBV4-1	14	CASSQVGGGYGYTF
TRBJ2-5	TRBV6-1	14	CASGAGLAQETQYF
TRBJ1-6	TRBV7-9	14	CASSPGTGVSPLHF
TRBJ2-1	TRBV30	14	CAWGGQGQWNEQFF
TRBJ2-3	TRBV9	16	CASSVGVAGGIDTQYF
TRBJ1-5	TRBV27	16	CASSLTGEQGNQPQHF
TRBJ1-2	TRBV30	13	CAWSVHGTGPETF
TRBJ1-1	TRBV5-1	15	CASSGTGTLASEAFF
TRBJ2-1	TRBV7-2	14	CASGTFGIYNEQFF
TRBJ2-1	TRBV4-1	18	CASSQDLGRTVTYNEQFF
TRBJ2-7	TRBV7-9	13	CASLQGTTYEQYF
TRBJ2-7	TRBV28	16	CASSSLEGRGRYEQYF
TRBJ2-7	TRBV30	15	CAWDTPGTGYHEQYF
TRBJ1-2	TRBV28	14	CASSFRQTYYGYTF
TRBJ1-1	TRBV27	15	CASSQQGLLNTEAFF
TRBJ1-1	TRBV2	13	CASSEQGDTEAFF
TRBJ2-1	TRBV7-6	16	CASSRTSGGPYNEQFF
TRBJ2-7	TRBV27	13	CATQDRSSYEQYF
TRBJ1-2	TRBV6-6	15	CASSAGTGTNYGYTF
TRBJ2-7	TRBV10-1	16	CASRDPGLDSYYEQYF
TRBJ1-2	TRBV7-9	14	CASSSTGGANRYTF
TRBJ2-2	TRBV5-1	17	CASSFVLAGEGTGELFF
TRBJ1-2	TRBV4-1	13	CASSQDNRQGYTF
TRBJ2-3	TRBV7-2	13	CASSSRGTDTQYF
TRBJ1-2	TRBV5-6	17	CATSIFPEVDVNYGYTF
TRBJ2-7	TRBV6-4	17	CASSQPGLAGEVYEQYF
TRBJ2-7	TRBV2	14	CASLPVGATYEQYF
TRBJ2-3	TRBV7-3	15	CASSLRDGRTDTQYF
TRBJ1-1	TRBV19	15	CASSIGGQASTEAFF
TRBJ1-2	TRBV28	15	CASSYRGIGYYGYTF
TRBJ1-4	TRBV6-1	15	CASSEAPQGNEKLFF
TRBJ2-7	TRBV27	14	CASSYIAGTYEQYF
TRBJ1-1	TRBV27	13	CASSLTLNTEAFF
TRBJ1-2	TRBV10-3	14	CAIKDRGVNYGYTF
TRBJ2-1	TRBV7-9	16	CASSSPTGGRVNEQFF